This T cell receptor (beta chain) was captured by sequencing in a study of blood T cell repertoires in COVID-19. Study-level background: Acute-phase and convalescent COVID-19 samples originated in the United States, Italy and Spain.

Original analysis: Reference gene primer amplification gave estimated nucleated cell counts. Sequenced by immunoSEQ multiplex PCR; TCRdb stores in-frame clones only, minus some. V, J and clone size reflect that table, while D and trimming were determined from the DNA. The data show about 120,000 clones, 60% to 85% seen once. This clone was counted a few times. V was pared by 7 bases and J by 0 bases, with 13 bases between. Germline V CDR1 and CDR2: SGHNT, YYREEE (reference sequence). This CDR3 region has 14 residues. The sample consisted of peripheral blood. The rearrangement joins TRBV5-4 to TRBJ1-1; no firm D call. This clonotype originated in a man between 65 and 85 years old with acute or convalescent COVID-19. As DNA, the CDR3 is TGTGCCAGCGGTCAGACTGCGATGAACACTGAAGCTTTCTTT. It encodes CASGQTAMNTEAFF. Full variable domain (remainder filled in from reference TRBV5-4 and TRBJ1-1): ETGVTQSPTHLIKTRGQQVTLRCSSQSGHNTVSWYQQALGQGPQFIFQYYREEENGRGNFPPRFSGLQFPNYSSELNVNALELDDSALYLCASGQTAMNTEAFFGQGTRLTVV.